This TCR beta chain was profiled in a study of blood T cell repertoires in COVID-19 (dated by TCRdb to 2018 to 2021). At the level of the whole study: Samples covering the acute and convalescent phases of COVID-19 were provided by collaborators in the United States, Italy and Spain. The material from the prospective study consisted of cDNA or gDNA derived from T cells, B-cell-depleted T cells, or PBMCs. The dataset comprised deeply sampled blood TCRbeta repertoires from subjects exposed to, actively infected with, or recovered from COVID-19. The repertoires were released in a freely available public database meant as a resource for research on the immune response to SARS-CoV-2. Samples were obtained from the ongoing ImmuneRACE study (first 160 participants) and from over 1,000 subjects provided by 6 global collaborators. Sample metadata almost always included a de-identified subject ID, COVID-19 status, age in years and sex. Where HLA class I and class II types were available, the types were taken from metadata supplied by the sample provider, not from assay-based typing.

A word on this clone: This receptor's antigen is unknown. No base qualities exist here, and no much larger clone lies one base off it.

The collaborating institutions used their own protocols to collect whole blood in K2EDTA tubes. Collaborator samples were shipped for TCRbeta analysis as frozen whole blood, isolated PBMCs, or DNA extracted from either sample type. TCRbeta CDR3 regions were amplified from genomic DNA using the immunoSEQ Assay, a bias-controlled multiplex PCR. The source study handled its data this way. The number of nucleated cells in each sample was estimated by amplification of reference gene primers within the assay. Sequence reads were collapsed and filtered to measure the absolute abundance of every unique TCRbeta CDR3 rearrangement. For each sample, productive Simpson clonality was calculated as the square root of Simpson's diversity index across productive rearrangements. In its TCRdb copy, this immuneACCESS table keeps in-frame sequences only and misses some clones. Where compared with another copy, unresolved V genes explain less than half of these, and the others have no known cause. The V and J calls and the clone size are those of that table, but D and trimming were determined from the DNA. The sample table shows roughly 230,000 clones, and under 90% are seen once. The top ten clones comprise less than 4% of the sample.

What the research found in general, with its limitations: Clinical and demographic metadata were provided uncurated, with the amount varying by source and participant.

The CDR3 numbers 13 residues from cysteine through phenylalanine. Of the read, only the CDR3 DNA is kept; its 39 bases are in frame from base 1. Trimming removed 4 bases from V and 9 bases from J, leaving 13 bases between the germline ends. The CDR1 and CDR2 encoded by the germline V gene (reference sequence) are LGHDT and YNNKEL. The chain is assembled from TRBV3-1 (or the pseudogene TRBV3-2) and TRBJ2-1, with TRBD2 as a weak D call on 7 bases. This receptor was obtained from a woman of 80 years or more with acute or convalescent COVID-19. Sequenced material: peripheral blood. CDR3 reads: CASSPLRGGEQFF. At the DNA level, the sequence is TGTGCCAGCAGCCCGTTGAGGGGGGGTGAGCAGTTCTTC.